This entry lists 7 T cell receptor beta chains sequenced from one sample in a study of shared clonotypes between healthy human individuals. Data came from immunoSEQ multiplex PCR; TCRdb stores just in-frame clones and leaves some out. The data contain about 1.1 million clones, approximately 80% of them singletons. The sample comprised memory CD4+ T cells from PBMCs. Subset specified: CD45RA-negative fraction. These receptors were obtained from a man younger than 30 in good health. Some clones in this sample may be carry-over from other donors' samples.

Only one count was recorded for this clone. Distinct nucleotide sequences in the sample also encode this CDR3. The chain has TRBV28 and TRBJ2-3, with D perhaps matching TRBD1 or TRBD2 (5 bases each). Trimming pared 11 bases from V and 2 bases from J, leaving 8 bases between. In germline, CDR1 is MDHEN, CDR2 SYDVKM. The length of the CDR3 is 11 residues. In nucleotides, the CDR3 is TGTGCCGGGGGAGACACAGATACGCAGTATTTT. Protein: CAGGDTDTQYF. Full variable domain (missing parts from reference TRBV28 and TRBJ2-3): DVKVTQSSRYLVKRTGEKVFLECVQDMDHENMFWYRQDPGLGLRLIYFSYDVKMKEKGDIPEGYSVSREKKERFSLILESASTNQTSMYLCAGGDTDTQYFGPGTRLTVL.

This chain links TRBV19 with TRBJ1-2; 7 positions match TRBD1. Unmatched junction bases numbered 9, after V lost 5 bases and J lost 3 bases. This CDR3 has 15 residues. CDR1 is LNHDA and CDR2 is SQIVND in the germline V gene (reference sequence). CDR3 coding DNA: TGTGCCAGTAGTCCCCGACAGGGTAGGGACTATGGCTACACCTTC. This sequence encodes CASSPRQGRDYGYTF.

The chain recombines TRBV5-1 with TRBJ2-7; 15 bases are shared with TRBD2. The CDR3 length is 18 residues. The V gene end was trimmed by 6 bases and the J gene end by 4 bases; junction bases not matched to a gene: 14. The germline CDR1 and CDR2 sequences are SGHRS and YFSETQ. The chain's CDR3 is CASTLRGLAGGPTYEQYF. CDR3 bases: TGCGCCAGCACCCTTCGAGGACTAGCGGGAGGGCCGACGTACGAGCAGTACTTC. The whole variable domain, remainder taken from reference TRBV5-1 and TRBJ2-7, is KAGVTQTPRYLIKTRGQQVTLSCSPISGHRSVSWYQQTPGQGLQFLFEYFSETQRNKGNFPGRFSGRQFSNSRSEMNVSTLELGDSALYLCASTLRGLAGGPTYEQYFGPGTRLTVT.

The gene calls are TRBV5-1 and TRBJ1-2; 7 bases agree with TRBD1. Germline V gene sequence: CDR1 SGHRS, CDR2 YFSETQ. The CDR3 loop spans 13 amino acids. V shed 5 bases, J shed 4 bases, and the junction held 5 bases outside the gene matches. CDR3 amino acids: CASRTGPSYGYTF. CDR3 DNA: TGCGCCAGCAGGACAGGGCCCAGCTATGGCTACACCTTC. Full variable domain (outside the CDR3, taken from reference TRBV5-1 and TRBJ1-2): KAGVTQTPRYLIKTRGQQVTLSCSPISGHRSVSWYQQTPGQGLQFLFEYFSETQRNKGNFPGRFSGRQFSNSRSEMNVSTLELGDSALYLCASRTGPSYGYTFGSGTRLTVV.

CDR3 DNA: TGTGCCTGGAGGGGGGTCACAGGGCAGTTCTTC. This gives the protein CAWRGVTGQFF. J is TRBJ2-1 and V is TRBV30; D is perhaps TRBD1 or TRBD2 (5 bases each). The ends were cut back, 3 bases at V and 12 bases at J, with 12 bases in the middle. This CDR3 contains 11 residues. Germline V gene data show CDR1 as GTSNPN and CDR2 as SVGIG (reference sequence).

V is TRBV10-3 and J is TRBJ1-2; TRBD1 aligns across 9 bases. In germline, CDR1 is ENHRY, CDR2 SYGVKD. The CDR3 has 17 residues. V lost 2 bases and J lost 2; bases outside the gene matches: 9. CDR3 loop: CAISERWTGAGNYGYTF. The DNA for the CDR3 is TGTGCCATCAGTGAGAGGTGGACAGGGGCCGGGAACTATGGCTACACCTTC.

This chain connects TRBV7-8 to TRBJ2-2; unclear D gene. Germline assignment: CDR1 SGHVS and CDR2 FQNEAQ. Between the trimmed V and J ends, which lost 6 bases and 1 base, there was a span of 9 bases. CDR3 length: 14 amino acids. The CDR3 sequence: CASSRTGNTGELFF. CDR3 nucleotides: TGTGCCAGCAGTCGGACGGGGAACACCGGGGAGCTGTTTTTT.